This TCR beta chain was observed in a study of T cell repertoires in cytomegalovirus infection. TCRdb reprocessed the reads via MiXCR and lists one record per CDR3 protein. The table lists some 940,000 distinct CDR3 sequences, roughly 31% of them singletons. This clonotype showed up just a few times. Its specificity is unknown. V was cut by 5 bases and J by 3 bases, with 13 bases left in between. The CDR3 sequence is 14 residues long. The sample consisted of cultured CD8+ T cells from PBMCs, taken from culture after CMV antigen stimulation. The origin of this receptor is a human donor in good health (CMV status not recorded). Some clones in this sample may be carry-over from other donors' samples. The chain couples TRBV12-3 or TRBV12-4 to TRBJ2-5; D remains ambiguous. The CDR3 nucleotides are TGTGCCAGCAGTCCCCGACGGACGGAAGAGACCCAGTACTTC. Protein sequence: CASSPRRTEETQYF.